This T cell receptor (beta chain) was found in a study of T cell responses to AZD1222 COVID-19 vaccine. Study-level results: A reported finding is that nearly half of spike-specific TCRs target unmutated variant regions. With two AZD1222 doses given, Spike-specific TCR breadth and depth both rose.

Assay: immunoSEQ multiplex PCR; the TCRdb copy retains only in-frame clones and omits some. The repertoire holds some 140,000 clones, roughly 87% seen once, with over 5% in the top ten. For this clone: The antigen is unknown.

CDR1 is SGHNT and CDR2 is YYREEE in the germline V gene (reference sequence). The CDR3 is 16 amino acids. Germline trimming cut 1 base from V and 0 bases from J; bases unmatched to any gene: 4. This clonotype was obtained from an adult who received the AZD1222 COVID-19 vaccine. The rearrangement uses TRBV5-4 and TRBJ2-5, with 9 bases identical to TRBD2. Sequencing was performed on peripheral blood, taken 28 days after the second AZD1222 dose. The CDR3 is CASSLLASGDQETQYF. Written as DNA, the CDR3 is TGTGCCAGCAGCTTGTTGGCTAGCGGGGACCAAGAGACCCAGTACTTC.